This entry features one T cell receptor beta chain sequence. The sample originates from a study of blood T cell repertoires in COVID-19. This CDR3 is 14 amino acids long. Germline trimming cut 6 bases from V and 10 bases from J; bases unmatched to any gene: 9. Per germline, CDR1 MRHNA and CDR2 SNTAGT. As originally analysed: The authors estimated nucleated cell counts from reference gene primer amplification. TCRdb's table, derived via immunoSEQ multiplex PCR, lists solely in-frame clones and lacks some. V and J calls and clone size are as listed in that table; D and trimming were resolved from the DNA. This sample has roughly 63,000 clones, with 74% found just once.

The sample taken for sequencing was peripheral blood. The chain couples TRBV6-4 to TRBJ2-1; 10 bases fit TRBD2. This receptor was taken from a woman of 80 years or more with acute or convalescent COVID-19. The CDR3 DNA sequence: TGTGCCAGCAGGAGTAGCGGGGGGCTGGGGGAGCAGTTCTTC. This codes for CASRSSGGLGEQFF.